This T cell receptor beta chain came from a study of blood T cell repertoires in COVID-19. At the level of the study: Collection of acute and convalescent COVID-19 samples took place in the United States, Italy and Spain. The cDNA or gDNA used as material had been derived from T cells, B-cell-depleted T cells, or PBMCs.

The CDR3 contains 11 residues. Germline lookup yields CDR1 MDHEN and CDR2 SYDVKM. The V end lost 6 bases, the J end lost 2 bases, and 5 bases lay between the germline ends. Per the study methods: Cell counts per sample came from amplifying reference gene primers. Libraries were prepared by immunoSEQ multiplex PCR; TCRdb keeps only in-frame clonotypes and omits some of them. V, J and clone size are taken as reported in that table, and D and trimming were inferred from the DNA itself. The table has just under 350,000 clones, around four fifths seen once. This TCR was recovered from a man aged 25-40 years with active or convalescent COVID-19. Sequencing was performed on peripheral blood. The chain joins TRBV28 to TRBJ2-7; D remains unclear. In DNA, the CDR3 is TGTGCCAGCAGCCAAACCTACGAGCAGTACTTC. It translates to CASSQTYEQYF.